A selection of T cell receptor beta chains follows, all from one sample in a study of CD8 T cells in ankylosing spondylitis. TCRdb analysed the 5' RACE reads with MiXCR anew, one entry per CDR3 protein. The sample has about 160,000 distinct CDR3 sequences; 9.8% are singletons. The sequencing sample was made of blood, either unsorted or a sorted T cell fraction (not recorded which). These receptors were taken from a female donor with ankylosing spondylitis or in good health (not recorded which). Each CDR3 is given with its conserved first and last residue. Fields, in order: clone size, D gene, V gene, J gene, CDR3 DNA, CDR3 protein. D genes are given only for firm matches. Size values are once, few and many counts, or a class for expanded clones, and some rows have none.

NA,NA,TRBV7-9,TRBJ1-4,TGTGCCAGCAGCTTTCCCGATGGACACTTTGGCGAAAAACTGTTTTTT,CASSFPDGHFGEKLFF
few,NA,TRBV7-9,TRBJ1-1,TGTGCCAGCAGCTTAGTTTCGCTCTCTAACACTGAAGCTTTCTTT,CASSLVSLSNTEAFF
few,NA,TRBV6-5,TRBJ2-5,TGTGCCAGCAGTTACGACCAGTCCCAAGAGACCCAGTACTTC,CASSYDQSQETQYF
NA,TRBD2,TRBV7-3,TRBJ2-5,TGTGCCAGCAGCCCCGGGCTAGCGGGAGAAGAGACCCAGTACTTC,CASSPGLAGEETQYF
NA,TRBD2,TRBV15,TRBJ2-7,TGTGCCACCAGCTGGGGGGGTTACGAGCAGTACTTC,CATSWGGYEQYF
few,TRBD2,TRBV20-1,TRBJ2-7,TGCAGTGCGGGACTAGCGGTTTACGAGCAGTACTTC,CSAGLAVYEQYF
NA,NA,TRBV7-6,TRBJ2-7,TGTGCCAGCAGCGCACCCGGGACCCCCGACGAGCAGTACTTC,CASSAPGTPDEQYF
many,NA,TRBV20-1,TRBJ1-2,TGCAGTGCTGGGTGGGACAATAACTATGGCTACACCTTC,CSAGWDNNYGYTF
few,TRBD2,TRBV20-1,TRBJ2-3,TGCAGTGCTCCGATGGGGTCGCCAGCGGGAGGGCCTCGGGATACGCAGTATTTT,CSAPMGSPAGGPRDTQYF
NA,TRBD2,TRBV6-1,TRBJ2-1,TGTGCCAGCAACCTAGCGGGAGACAATGAGCAGTTCTTC,CASNLAGDNEQFF
many,NA,TRBV5-6,TRBJ1-2,TGTGCCAGCAGCCTACGACAGGTGTATGGCTACACCTTC,CASSLRQVYGYTF
many,TRBD2,TRBV9,TRBJ2-1,TGTGCCAGCAGCGTAGAAAGCGGGAGACTGGATGAGCAGTTCTTC,CASSVESGRLDEQFF
NA,TRBD1,TRBV29-1,TRBJ2-5,TGCAGCGCCGATAGTTGGGACAGGGGGAATCCAGAGACCCAGTACTTC,CSADSWDRGNPETQYF
NA,NA,TRBV2,TRBJ2-2,TGTGCCAGCATAGGGACGAACACCGGGGAGCTGTTTTTT,CASIGTNTGELFF
NA,NA,TRBV20-1,TRBJ1-1,TGCAGTGCTAGAGATCGGCAGGGCAACACTGAAGCTTTCTTT,CSARDRQGNTEAFF
NA,TRBD1,TRBV7-9,TRBJ2-3,TGTGCCAGCAGCCGACAGGGACCAGCAGATACGCAGTATTTT,CASSRQGPADTQYF
many,NA,TRBV27,TRBJ1-1,TGTGCCAGCAGTACCCCTAGAGACACTGAAGCTTTCTTT,CASSTPRDTEAFF
NA,NA,TRBV4-3,TRBJ2-3,TGCGCCAGCAGCCAAGAGAAGGCCCCGGGGTGGGGTGATACGCAGTATTTT,CASSQEKAPGWGDTQYF
many,TRBD2,TRBV29-1,TRBJ2-1,TGCAGCGTTAAGGGACTAGCGGGACGCAGCTCCTACAATGAGCAGTTCTTC,CSVKGLAGRSSYNEQFF
many,TRBD2,TRBV12-3/TRBV12-4,TRBJ2-7,TGTGCCAGCAGTTCCCCCGGGACTAGCGGGTACTACGAGCAGTACTTC,CASSSPGTSGYYEQYF
NA,TRBD1,TRBV6-2/TRBV6-3,TRBJ2-7,TGTGCCAGCAGTGCCGGACAGGGCGTCCTCTACGAGCAGTACTTC,CASSAGQGVLYEQYF
NA,TRBD1,TRBV20-1,TRBJ2-3,TGCAGTGCTCCGCGGACAGGGAGCCCCGAGTCGTTCACAGATACGCAGTATTTT,CSAPRTGSPESFTDTQYF
many,NA,TRBV4-3,TRBJ2-7,TGCGCCAGCAGCCAAGGGGCAGGGCAATACGAGCAGTACTTC,CASSQGAGQYEQYF
NA,NA,TRBV7-6,TRBJ1-1,TGTGCCAGCAGCCCCCCGACTGCATCATTTGGGGCTTTCTTT,CASSPPTASFGAFF
few,NA,TRBV24-1,TRBJ2-2,TGTGCCACCAGTGGCACAGGGTCGGGGGAGCTGTTTTTT,CATSGTGSGELFF
many,TRBD1,TRBV2,TRBJ1-1,TGTGCCAGCAGTGCCATCTCGACAGGGGCTGAAGCTTTCTTT,CASSAISTGAEAFF
NA,TRBD2,TRBV2,TRBJ2-1,TGTGCCAGCAGTGTGGGGTCTAGCGGGTACCATGAGCAGTTCTTC,CASSVGSSGYHEQFF
few,TRBD1,TRBV4-3,TRBJ2-3,TGCGCCAGCAGCCCCCGGGGGACAGGGCCAGATACGCAGTATTTT,CASSPRGTGPDTQYF
few,NA,TRBV24-1,TRBJ1-1,TGTGCCACCAGTTTACAGTACGGGCGATCCACTGAAGCTTTCTTT,CATSLQYGRSTEAFF